These T cell receptor beta chains were read from a single sample in a study of blood T cells in healthy people across ages. One entry per CDR3 protein results from TCRdb running MiXCR on the 5' RACE reads. Of over 950,000 distinct CDR3 sequences detected, more than 30% appear once; the ten largest clones hold over 10%. Sample: blood. These receptors all stem from a man younger than 35 in good health. Both conserved end residues are part of each CDR3. A D gene is named only where the DNA matches it firmly. A clone size is listed for some rows: how often the clone was seen (once, few, many), or a class if it is expanded.

>.|TRBV7-9|TRBJ2-4|.
CASSLGVSNIQYF
TGTGCCAGCAGCTTAGGGGTTTCAAACATTCAGTACTTC
>TRBD2|TRBV19|TRBJ2-1|.
CASAPLSTGTSVFF
TGTGCCAGTGCCCCCCTTAGTACCGGGACTAGCGTGTTCTTC
>.|TRBV5-1|TRBJ1-2|.
CASSPDTTDGYTF
TGCGCCAGCAGCCCGGACACCACGGATGGCTACACCTTC
>.|TRBV27|TRBJ2-7|few
CASSLNPQGYEQYF
TGTGCCAGCAGTTTAAATCCCCAGGGCTACGAGCAGTACTTC
>TRBD2|TRBV4-1|TRBJ2-1|.
CASSQETGGGEFF
TGCGCCAGCAGCCAAGAAACCGGCGGGGGAGAGTTCTTC
>TRBD2|TRBV20-1|TRBJ2-1|.
CSAREASGNEQFF
TGCAGTGCTAGAGAGGCTAGCGGCAATGAGCAGTTCTTC
>.|TRBV10-3|TRBJ1-5|.
CASPSSAFGAWSNQPQHF
TGTGCCTCACCATCGTCAGCCTTCGGGGCTTGGAGCAATCAGCCCCAGCATTTT
>.|TRBV28|TRBJ1-3|.
CASSFSGAGNTIYF
TGTGCCAGCAGTTTCTCAGGGGCAGGAAACACCATATATTTT
>.|TRBV19|TRBJ1-1|.
CASLSKGLGNTEAFF
TGTGCCAGTCTAAGTAAGGGGCTGGGGAACACTGAAGCTTTCTTT
>.|TRBV5-1|TRBJ2-3|.
CASSLDLWEDTQYF
TGCGCCAGCAGCTTGGACCTCTGGGAAGATACGCAGTATTTT
>.|TRBV12-3/TRBV12-4|TRBJ1-2|.
CASSRAGAPLYGYTF
TGTGCCAGCAGCCGCGCCGGGGCGCCCCTCTATGGCTACACCTTC
>TRBD1|TRBV5-1|TRBJ1-2|.
CASSRTPFGQGYGYTF
TGCGCCAGCAGCCGGACACCCTTCGGACAGGGCTATGGCTACACCTTC
>.|TRBV4-1|TRBJ2-5|few
CASSQDVASYQYF
TGCGCCAGCAGCCAAGATGTAGCGAGTTACCAGTACTTC
>.|TRBV10-3|TRBJ1-5|.
CASHPSGGGQPQHF
TGTGCCTCTCATCCGTCCGGGGGGGGCCAGCCCCAGCATTTT
>TRBD1|TRBV5-1|TRBJ1-5|.
CASSIGTENQPQHF
TGCGCCAGCAGCATAGGGACAGAAAATCAGCCCCAGCATTTT
>TRBD2|TRBV28|TRBJ2-7|.
CASIRAGGQSYNEQYF
TGTGCCAGCATCAGAGCGGGGGGTCAATCCTACAATGAGCAGTACTTC
>TRBD1|TRBV28|TRBJ1-1|.
CASTIQGARTEAFF
TGTGCCAGCACAATACAGGGGGCGCGGACTGAAGCTTTCTTT
>.|TRBV18|TRBJ2-2|.
CASSPRARAGGELFF
TGTGCCAGCTCACCACGGGCCAGGGCTGGCGGGGAGCTGTTTTTT
>.|TRBV7-8|TRBJ2-5|.
CASSVSGHQETQYF
TGTGCCAGCAGCGTTAGCGGCCACCAAGAGACCCAGTACTTC
>.|TRBV7-6|TRBJ1-2|.
CASSPGEGRGYTF
TGTGCCAGCAGCCCTGGAGAAGGACGTGGCTACACCTTC
>.|TRBV12-3/TRBV12-4|TRBJ1-2|.
CASSFGENYGYTF
TGTGCCAGCAGTTTCGGGGAAAACTATGGCTACACCTTC
>TRBD1|TRBV20-1|TRBJ2-5|many
CSASALGDSQETQYF
TGCAGTGCTAGCGCCCTTGGGGACAGCCAAGAGACCCAGTACTTC
>TRBD2|TRBV28|TRBJ2-1|once
CASTARTSGSNEQFF
TGTGCCAGCACGGCTCGGACTAGCGGGAGCAATGAGCAGTTCTTC
>.|TRBV9|TRBJ2-3|.
CASSGGAPSTDTQYF
TGTGCCAGCAGCGGGGGGGCCCCTAGCACAGATACGCAGTATTTT
>.|TRBV5-1|TRBJ1-2|few
CASSLTTGNYGYTF
TGTGCCAGCAGCCTTACTACGGGGAACTATGGCTACACCTTC
>.|TRBV3-1|TRBJ2-4|.
CASSPGQYLVKNIQYF
TGTGCCAGCAGCCCCGGACAATACCTAGTCAAAAACATTCAGTACTTC
>TRBD2|TRBV12-5|TRBJ2-2|.
CASGSTGLADTGELFF
TGTGCTAGTGGTTCGACGGGACTAGCGGACACCGGGGAGCTGTTTTTT